The clone carrying this TCR beta chain came up a few times. The antigen remains undetermined. The sample comes from a study of identical twins. Findings of the study overall: Partly confounded zero-insertion analyses could result from invariant MAIT and iNKT cells. Abundant beta clonotypes from cord blood had fewer insertions, unlike memory repertoires, which showed none.

Trimming pared 3 bases from V and 2 bases from J, leaving 18 bases between. The CDR3 has 17 amino acids. Germline V gene data show CDR1 as SGDLS and CDR2 as YYNGEE. One entry per CDR3 protein results from TCRdb running MiXCR on the 5' RACE reads. The profile shows 250,000 or so distinct CDR3 sequences, approximately 8.3% of them singletons. In addition, the sample was reused for a study of yellow fever vaccine responses in identical twins.

The receptor was derived from a woman between 18 and 29 years old in good health. The chain is built from TRBV9 and TRBJ2-1; the D gene is possibly TRBD2 (7 bases). Sample: CD8+ T cells sorted from blood. CDR3 sequence: CASSGSLGGGPYNEQFF. CDR3 in DNA: TGTGCCAGCAGCGGGTCCTTGGGGGGGGGCCCCTACAATGAGCAGTTCTTC. The whole variable domain, filled in from reference TRBV9 and TRBJ2-1, reads DSGVTQTPKHLITATGQRVTLRCSPRSGDLSVYWYQQSLDQGLQFLIQYYNGEERAKGNILERFSAQQFPDLHSELNLSSLELGDSALYFCASSGSLGGGPYNEQFFGPGTRLTVL.